This T cell receptor beta chain appears in the sequencing data of a study of CD8 T cells in ankylosing spondylitis. This clonotype was detected many times. TCRdb reprocessed the 5' RACE reads with MiXCR, giving one entry per CDR3 protein. The data show under 150,000 distinct CDR3 sequences, with around 15% seen just once and about 3% held by the top ten. The sample consisted of blood, either unsorted or a sorted T cell fraction (not recorded which). The origin of this receptor is a female donor with ankylosing spondylitis or in good health (not recorded which).

The CDR3 nucleotides read TGTGCCAGCAGTTTAGAGGGCTATGGCTACACCTTC. It is translated as CASSLEGYGYTF. J is TRBJ1-2 and V is TRBV12-3 or TRBV12-4; D ambiguous. The CDR3 is made up of 12 amino acids. The V gene lost 1 base and the J gene lost 4 bases, with 4 bases spanning the gap.